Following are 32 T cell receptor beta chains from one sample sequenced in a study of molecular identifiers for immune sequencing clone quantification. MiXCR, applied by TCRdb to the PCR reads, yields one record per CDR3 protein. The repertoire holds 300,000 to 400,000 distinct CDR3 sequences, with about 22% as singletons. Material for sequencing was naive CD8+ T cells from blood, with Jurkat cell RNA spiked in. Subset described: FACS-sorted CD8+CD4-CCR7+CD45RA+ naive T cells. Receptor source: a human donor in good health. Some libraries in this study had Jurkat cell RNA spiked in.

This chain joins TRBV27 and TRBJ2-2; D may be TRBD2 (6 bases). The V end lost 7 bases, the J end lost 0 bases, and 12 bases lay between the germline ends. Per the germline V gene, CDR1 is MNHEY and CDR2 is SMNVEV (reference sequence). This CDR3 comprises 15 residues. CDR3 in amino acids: CASTFGGTNTGELFF. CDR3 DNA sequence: TGTGCCAGCACTTTTGGGGGGACGAACACCGGGGAGCTGTTTTTT.

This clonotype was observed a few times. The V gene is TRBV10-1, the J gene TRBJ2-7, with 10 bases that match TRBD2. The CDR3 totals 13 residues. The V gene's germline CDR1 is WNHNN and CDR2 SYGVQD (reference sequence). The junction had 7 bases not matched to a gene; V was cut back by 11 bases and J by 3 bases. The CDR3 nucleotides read TGCGCCCGACCTAGCGGGGGTTTCTACGAGCAGTACTTC. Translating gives CARPSGGFYEQYF.

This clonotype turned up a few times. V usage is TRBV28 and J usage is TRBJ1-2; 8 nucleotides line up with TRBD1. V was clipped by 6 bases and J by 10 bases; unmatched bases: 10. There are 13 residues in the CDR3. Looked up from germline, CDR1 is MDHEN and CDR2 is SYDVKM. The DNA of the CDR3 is TGTGCCAGCAGCTCCTACAGGGGGAGGGTCTACACCTTC. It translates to CASSSYRGRVYTF.

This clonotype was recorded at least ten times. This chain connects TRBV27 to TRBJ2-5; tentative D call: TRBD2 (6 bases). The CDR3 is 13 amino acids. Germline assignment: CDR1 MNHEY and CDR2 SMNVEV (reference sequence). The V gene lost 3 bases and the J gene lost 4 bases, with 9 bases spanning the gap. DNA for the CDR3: TGTGCCAGCAGTTTCCGGGGAGGAGAGACCCAGTACTTC. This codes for CASSFRGGETQYF.

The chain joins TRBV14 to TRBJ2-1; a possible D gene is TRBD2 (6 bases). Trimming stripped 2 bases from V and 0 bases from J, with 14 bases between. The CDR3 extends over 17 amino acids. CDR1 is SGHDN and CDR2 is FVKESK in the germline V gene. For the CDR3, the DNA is TGTGCCAGCAGCCAAAGATATAGCGGTTACTCCTACAATGAGCAGTTCTTC. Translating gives CASSQRYSGYSYNEQFF.

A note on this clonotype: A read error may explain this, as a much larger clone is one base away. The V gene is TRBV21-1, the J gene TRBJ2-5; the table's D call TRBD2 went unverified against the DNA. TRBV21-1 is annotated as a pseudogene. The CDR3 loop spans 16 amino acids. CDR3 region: CASSKKLARARETQYF. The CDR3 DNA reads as TGTGCCAGCAGCAAAAAACTAGCGCGTGCCAGAGAGACCCAGTACTTC.

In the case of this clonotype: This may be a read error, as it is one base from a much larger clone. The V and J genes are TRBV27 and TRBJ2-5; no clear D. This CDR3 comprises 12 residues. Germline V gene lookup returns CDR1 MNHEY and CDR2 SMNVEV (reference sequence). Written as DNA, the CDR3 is TGTGCCAGCAGTTCGCCCCAAGCGACCCAGTACTTC. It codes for CASSSPQATQYF.

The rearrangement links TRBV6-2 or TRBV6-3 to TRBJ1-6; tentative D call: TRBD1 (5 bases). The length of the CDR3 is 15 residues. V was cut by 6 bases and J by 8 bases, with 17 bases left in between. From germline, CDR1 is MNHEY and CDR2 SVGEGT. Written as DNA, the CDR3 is TGTGCCAGCAGGGACAAGGCATCGTTGTATTCACCCCTCCACTTT. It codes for CASRDKASLYSPLHF.

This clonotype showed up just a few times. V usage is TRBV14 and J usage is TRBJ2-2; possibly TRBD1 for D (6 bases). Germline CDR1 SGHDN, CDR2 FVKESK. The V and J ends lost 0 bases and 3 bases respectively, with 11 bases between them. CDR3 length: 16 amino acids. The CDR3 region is CASSQEDSPYTGELFF. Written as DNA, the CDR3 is TGTGCCAGCAGCCAAGAGGACAGCCCATACACCGGGGAGCTGTTTTTT.

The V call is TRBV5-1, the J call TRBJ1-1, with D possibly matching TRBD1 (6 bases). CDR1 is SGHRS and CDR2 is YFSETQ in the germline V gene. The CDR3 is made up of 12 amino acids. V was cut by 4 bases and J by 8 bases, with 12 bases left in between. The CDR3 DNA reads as TGCGCCAGCAGCGACCGGGACAAAGAAGCTTTCTTT. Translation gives CASSDRDKEAFF.

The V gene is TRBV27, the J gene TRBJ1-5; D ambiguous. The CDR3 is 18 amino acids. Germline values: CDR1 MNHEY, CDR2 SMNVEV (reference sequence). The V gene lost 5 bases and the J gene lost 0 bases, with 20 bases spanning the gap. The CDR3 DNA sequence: TGTGCCAGCAGTCTGTACCCCCCTTTTGATTATAGCAATCAGCCCCAGCATTTT. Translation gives CASSLYPPFDYSNQPQHF.

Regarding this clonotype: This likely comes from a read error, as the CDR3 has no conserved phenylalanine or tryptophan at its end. The CDR3 sequence: CATRQGANTGELFL. The CDR3 bases are TGTGCCACAAGACAGGGGGCGAACACCGGGGAGCTGTTTCTT. The chain carries TRBV13 and TRBJ2-2, with 9 bases lining up with TRBD1. The CDR3 is made up of 14 amino acids. Germline-derived CDR1 and CDR2 are PRHDT and FYEKMQ (reference sequence). The V segment lost 10 bases and the J segment 0 bases; nucleotides outside the gene matches: 3.

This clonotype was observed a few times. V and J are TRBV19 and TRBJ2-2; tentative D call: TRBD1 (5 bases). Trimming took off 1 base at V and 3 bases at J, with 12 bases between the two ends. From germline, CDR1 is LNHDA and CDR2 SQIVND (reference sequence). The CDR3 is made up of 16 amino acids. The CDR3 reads CASSIGSDTHTGELFF. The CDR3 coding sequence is TGTGCCAGTAGTATAGGATCGGACACACACACCGGGGAGCTGTTTTTT.

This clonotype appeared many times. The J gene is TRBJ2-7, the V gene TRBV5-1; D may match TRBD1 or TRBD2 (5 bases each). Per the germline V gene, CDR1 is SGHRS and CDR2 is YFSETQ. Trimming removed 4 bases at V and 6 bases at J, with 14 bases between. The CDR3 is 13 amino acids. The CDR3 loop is CASSPTVGAEQYF. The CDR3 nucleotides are TGCGCCAGCAGCCCGACGGTCGGGGCCGAGCAGTACTTC.

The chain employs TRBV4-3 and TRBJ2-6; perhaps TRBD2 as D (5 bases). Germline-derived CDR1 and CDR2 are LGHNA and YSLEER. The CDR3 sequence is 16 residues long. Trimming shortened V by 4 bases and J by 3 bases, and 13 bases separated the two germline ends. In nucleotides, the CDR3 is TGCGCCAGCAGCCCCTCCGAGGGTGATGGGGCCAACGTCCTGACTTTC. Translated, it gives CASSPSEGDGANVLTF.

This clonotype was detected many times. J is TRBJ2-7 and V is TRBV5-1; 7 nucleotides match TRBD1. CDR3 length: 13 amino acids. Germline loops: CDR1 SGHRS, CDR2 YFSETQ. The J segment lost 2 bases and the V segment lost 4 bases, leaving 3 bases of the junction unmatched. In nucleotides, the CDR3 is TGCGCCAGCAGCGGGGGACAGACCTACGAGCAGTACTTC. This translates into CASSGGQTYEQYF.

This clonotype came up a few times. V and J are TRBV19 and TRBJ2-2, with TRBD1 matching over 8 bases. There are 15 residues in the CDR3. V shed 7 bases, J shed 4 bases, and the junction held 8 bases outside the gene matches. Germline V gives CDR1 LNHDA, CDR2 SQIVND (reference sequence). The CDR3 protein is CASNLRDRSTGELFF. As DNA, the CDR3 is TGTGCCAGTAACCTCCGGGACAGGTCCACCGGGGAGCTGTTTTTT. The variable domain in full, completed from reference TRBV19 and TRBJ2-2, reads DGGITQSPKYLFRKEGQNVTLSCEQNLNHDAMYWYRQDPGQGLRLIYYSQIVNDFQKGDIAEGYSVSREKKESFPLTVTSAQKNPTAFYLCASNLRDRSTGELFFGEGSRLTVL.

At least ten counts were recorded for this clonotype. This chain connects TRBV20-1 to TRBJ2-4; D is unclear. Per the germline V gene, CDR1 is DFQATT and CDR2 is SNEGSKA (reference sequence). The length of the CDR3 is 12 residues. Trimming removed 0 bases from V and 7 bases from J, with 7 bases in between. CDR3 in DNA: TGCAGTGCTAGAGAAACCGCTAACATTCAGTACTTC. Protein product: CSARETANIQYF.

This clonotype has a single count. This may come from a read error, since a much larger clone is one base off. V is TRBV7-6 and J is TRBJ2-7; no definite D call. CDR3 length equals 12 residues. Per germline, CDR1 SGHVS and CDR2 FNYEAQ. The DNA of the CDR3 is TGTACCAGCACCTCAAATGCCTACGAGCAGTACTTC. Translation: CTSTSNAYEQYF.

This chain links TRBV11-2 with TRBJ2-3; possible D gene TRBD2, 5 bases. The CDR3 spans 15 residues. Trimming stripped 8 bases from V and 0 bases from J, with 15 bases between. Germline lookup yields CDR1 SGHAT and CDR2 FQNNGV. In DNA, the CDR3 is TGTGCCAGCGCCCAAGCGGTGGCTAGCACAGATACGCAGTATTTT. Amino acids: CASAQAVASTDTQYF.

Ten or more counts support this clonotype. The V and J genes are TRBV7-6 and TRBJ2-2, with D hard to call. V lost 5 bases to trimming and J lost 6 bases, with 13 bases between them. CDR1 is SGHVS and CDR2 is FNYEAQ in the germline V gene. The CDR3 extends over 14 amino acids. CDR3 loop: CASSPVGSSGELFF. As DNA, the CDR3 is TGTGCCAGCAGCCCAGTTGGCAGTTCCGGGGAGCTGTTTTTT.

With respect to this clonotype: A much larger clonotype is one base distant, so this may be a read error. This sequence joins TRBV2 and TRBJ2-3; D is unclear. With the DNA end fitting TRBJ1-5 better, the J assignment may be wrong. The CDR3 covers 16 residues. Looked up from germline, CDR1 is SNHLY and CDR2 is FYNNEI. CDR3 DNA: TGTGCCAGCCAGATCGGGCCCCAGGCCCGTCCGGATACGCAGCATTTT. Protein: CASQIGPQARPDTQHF.

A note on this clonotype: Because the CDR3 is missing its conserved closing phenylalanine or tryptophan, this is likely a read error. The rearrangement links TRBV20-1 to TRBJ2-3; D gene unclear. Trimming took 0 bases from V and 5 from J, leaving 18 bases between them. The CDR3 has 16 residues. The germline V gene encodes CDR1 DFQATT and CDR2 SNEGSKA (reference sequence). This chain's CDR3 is CSARDPTRVLVDTQYL. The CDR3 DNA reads TGCAGTGCTAGAGATCCTACAAGGGTGTTGGTAGATACGCAGTATCTT.

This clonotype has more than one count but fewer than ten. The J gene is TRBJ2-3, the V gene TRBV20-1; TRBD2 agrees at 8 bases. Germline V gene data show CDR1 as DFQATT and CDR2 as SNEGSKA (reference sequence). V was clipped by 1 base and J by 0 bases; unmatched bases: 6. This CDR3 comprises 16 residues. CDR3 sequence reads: CSARVVSSGSTDTQYF. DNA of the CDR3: TGCAGTGCTAGAGTAGTGTCTAGCGGGAGCACAGATACGCAGTATTTT.

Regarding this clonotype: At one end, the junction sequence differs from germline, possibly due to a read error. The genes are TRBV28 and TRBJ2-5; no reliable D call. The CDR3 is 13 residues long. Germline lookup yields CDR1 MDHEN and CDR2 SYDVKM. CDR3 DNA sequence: TGTGCCACCAATCAGACCCCCCAAGAGCCCCAGTACTTC. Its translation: CATNQTPQEPQYF.

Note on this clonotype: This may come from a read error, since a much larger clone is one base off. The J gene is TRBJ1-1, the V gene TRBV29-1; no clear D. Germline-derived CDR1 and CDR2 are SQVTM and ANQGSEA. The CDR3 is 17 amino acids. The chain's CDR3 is CNVEEGWAGRYRTEAFF. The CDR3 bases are TGCAACGTTGAAGAGGGTTGGGCGGGGAGGTACCGCACTGAAGCTTTCTTT.

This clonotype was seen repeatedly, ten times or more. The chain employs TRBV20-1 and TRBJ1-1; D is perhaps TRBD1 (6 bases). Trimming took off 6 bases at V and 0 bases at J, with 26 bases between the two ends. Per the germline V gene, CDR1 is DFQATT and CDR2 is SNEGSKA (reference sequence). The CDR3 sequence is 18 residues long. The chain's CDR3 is CSAVDSRNNIYMNTEAFF. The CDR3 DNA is TGCAGTGCAGTGGACAGTCGAAACAATATTTACATGAACACTGAAGCTTTCTTT.

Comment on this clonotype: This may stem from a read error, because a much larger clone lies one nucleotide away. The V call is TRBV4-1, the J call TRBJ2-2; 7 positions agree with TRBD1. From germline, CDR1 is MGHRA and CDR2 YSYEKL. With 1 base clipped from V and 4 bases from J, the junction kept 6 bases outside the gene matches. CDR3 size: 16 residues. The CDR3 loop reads CASSQAGTASTGELFF. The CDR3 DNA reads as TGCGCCAGCAGCCAAGCCGGGACAGCGAGCACCGGGGAGCTGTTTTTT.

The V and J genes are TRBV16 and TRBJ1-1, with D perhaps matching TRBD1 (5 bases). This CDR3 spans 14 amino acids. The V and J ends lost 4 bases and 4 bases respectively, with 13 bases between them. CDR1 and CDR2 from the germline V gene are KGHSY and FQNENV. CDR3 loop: CASSPYQGFTEAFF. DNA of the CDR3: TGTGCCAGCAGCCCCTACCAGGGCTTCACTGAAGCTTTCTTT. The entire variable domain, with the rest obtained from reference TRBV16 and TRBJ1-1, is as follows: GEEVAQTPKHLVRGEGQKAKLYCAPIKGHSYVFWYQQVLKNEFKFLISFQNENVFDETGMPKERFSAKCLPNSPCSLEIQATKLEDSAVYFCASSPYQGFTEAFFGQGTRLTVV.

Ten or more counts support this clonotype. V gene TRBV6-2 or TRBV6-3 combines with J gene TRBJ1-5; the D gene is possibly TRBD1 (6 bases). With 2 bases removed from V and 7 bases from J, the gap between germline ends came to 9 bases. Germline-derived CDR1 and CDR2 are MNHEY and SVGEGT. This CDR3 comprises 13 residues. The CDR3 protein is CASSYEGGQPQHF. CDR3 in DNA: TGTGCCAGCAGTTACGAGGGGGGACAGCCCCAGCATTTT.

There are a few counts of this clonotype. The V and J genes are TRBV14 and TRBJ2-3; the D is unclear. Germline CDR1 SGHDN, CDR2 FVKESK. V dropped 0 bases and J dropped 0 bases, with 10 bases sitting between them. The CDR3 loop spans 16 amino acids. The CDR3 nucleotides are TGTGCCAGCAGCCAAGACGGGTCAACTAGCACAGATACGCAGTATTTT. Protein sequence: CASSQDGSTSTDTQYF.

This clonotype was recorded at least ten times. The CDR3 DNA reads as TGTGCCTGGAGTGGTGACCAAGAGACCCAGTACTTC. This codes for CAWSGDQETQYF. The chain employs TRBV30 and TRBJ2-5; D is unclear. The CDR3 is made up of 12 amino acids. Germline CDR1 and CDR2: GTSNPN and SVGIG (reference sequence). Trimming cost V 1 base and J 0 bases, with 3 bases left between them.